This TCR beta chain was found in a study of identical twins. Notes on the study in general: The conclusions drew on cross-sectional statistical analysis instead of tracking the same donors. Analyses of zero insertions could, in part, be confounded by invariant MAIT and iNKT cells.

Through template switching, a universal primer site was introduced, and the cDNA contained unique molecular identifiers. TCRdb passed the 5' RACE reads through MiXCR, listing each CDR3 protein once. The sample shows about 890,000 distinct CDR3 sequences, around 12% of them seen only once. The CDR3 covers 19 residues. The ends lost 3 bases at V and 0 bases at J; junction bases unmatched: 16. Per germline, CDR1 DFQATT and CDR2 SNEGSKA (reference sequence). This clonotype was counted between two and nine times. Its target is unknown. This sample also belongs to another study, concerning yellow fever vaccine responses in identical twins. As that study records: Twins' vaccine T cell responses reportedly seemed partly convergent and partly personalized.

The chain employs TRBV20-1 and TRBJ2-4, with 8 bases lining up with TRBD1. The TCR sequence derives from a woman between 18 and 29 years old in good health. The sequencing sample was made of PBMCs. The CDR3 region has the DNA TGCAGTGCTAGTGGCCCCGGGACAGGAGCTGATCTAGCCAAAAACATTCAGTACTTC. Its protein product is CSASGPGTGADLAKNIQYF.